These T cell receptor beta chains were read from a single sample in a study of OX40 agonist ivuxolimab in advanced cancers. Clones were read by immunoSEQ multiplex PCR, and TCRdb kept only the in-frame ones, dropping some. The sample yields roughly 56,000 clones, about 86% seen once. Sample: CD4+ or CD8+ T cells sorted from blood, taken in a trial of the OX40 agonist ivuxolimab. These receptors were obtained from an adult with an advanced solid tumor such as melanoma, head and neck, liver or kidney cancer. CDR3s include the opening cysteine and the closing phenylalanine or tryptophan. The D gene is left open where the match is weak. Clone size is not always given. Where it is, it says once, few, many or a class for expanded clones.

j_call,v_call,d_call,clone_size,cdr3_aa,cdr3_nt
TRBJ1-1,TRBV12-5,-,-,CASGLVRGGGTEAFF,TGTGCTAGTGGTTTGGTGCGGGGGGGCGGCACTGAAGCTTTCTTT
TRBJ1-5,TRBV6-5,-,-,CASSPGRTIQPQHF,TGTGCCAGCAGTCCAGGTCGCACGATTCAGCCCCAGCATTTT
TRBJ2-2,TRBV7-8,-,-,CASSSFGGRNGELFF,TGTGCCAGCAGCTCCTTCGGGGGGCGAAACGGGGAGCTGTTTTTT
TRBJ2-1,TRBV7-2,TRBD2,-,CASSLTSGREYNEQFF,TGTGCCAGCAGCTTAACTAGCGGGAGGGAATACAATGAGCAGTTCTTC
TRBJ1-4,TRBV4-2,-,-,CASSQEAGRQGKLFF,TGTGCCAGCAGCCAAGAGGCCGGGAGACAAGGAAAACTGTTTTTT
TRBJ2-7,TRBV15,TRBD2,-,CATSRDGTSGGQYF,TGTGCCACCAGCAGGGATGGGACTAGCGGGGGGCAGTACTTC
TRBJ2-3,TRBV7-6,TRBD2,-,CASMTSGGTDTQYF,TGTGCCAGTATGACTAGCGGCGGCACAGATACGCAGTATTTT
TRBJ1-3,TRBV25-1,-,-,CASSEEQGLYRNTIYF,TGTGCCAGCAGTGAGGAGCAGGGGCTCTATCGAAACACCATATATTTT
TRBJ2-1,TRBV7-3,TRBD2,-,CASSLSSGPYNEQFF,TGTGCCAGCAGCTTATCTAGCGGACCCTACAATGAGCAGTTCTTC
TRBJ2-7,TRBV19,-,-,CASSIARDSYEQYF,TGTGCCAGTAGTATAGCGCGGGATTCCTACGAGCAGTACTTC
TRBJ1-2,TRBV7-8,-,-,CASTPPERVRGYTF,TGTGCCAGTACCCCCCCGGAGAGAGTCAGGGGCTACACCTTC
TRBJ2-4,TRBV6-5,-,once,CASSYSAGIIQYF,TGTGCCAGCAGTTACTCCGCAGGTATCATTCAGTACTTC
TRBJ2-1,TRBV21-1,-,-,CASSIGIAGSSYNEQFF,TGTGCCAGCAGCATTGGGATAGCGGGGTCCTCTTACAATGAGCAGTTCTTC
TRBJ1-1,TRBV5-1,-,once,CASSLMALNTEAFF,TGCGCCAGCAGCTTAATGGCTCTGAACACTGAAGCTTTCTTT
TRBJ1-4,TRBV29-1,-,once,CSVRGPNEKLFF,TGCAGCGTGAGGGGACCCAATGAAAAACTGTTTTTT
TRBJ2-1,TRBV2,TRBD1,-,CASSRDRAYNEQFF,TGTGCCAGCAGTCGGGACAGGGCCTACAATGAGCAGTTCTTC
TRBJ2-7,TRBV5-4,TRBD2,-,CASSLVLAGGTYEQYF,TGTGCCAGCAGCTTGGTACTAGCGGGGGGAACCTACGAGCAGTACTTC
TRBJ2-2,TRBV7-9,-,-,CASSLGLENTGELFF,TGTGCCAGCAGCTTAGGGCTAGAGAACACCGGGGAGCTGTTTTTT
TRBJ2-7,TRBV7-6,TRBD1,-,CASSLVGTGKSYEQYF,TGTGCCAGCAGCTTAGTGGGGACAGGTAAATCCTACGAGCAGTACTTC
TRBJ2-1,TRBV19,TRBD2,-,CASSTLSSGGANEQFF,TGTGCCAGTAGTACCTTATCTAGCGGGGGGGCGAATGAGCAGTTCTTC
TRBJ2-3,TRBV7-2,TRBD2,-,CASSTPRGGFADTQYF,TGTGCCAGCAGCACTCCCCGGGGGGGGTTCGCAGATACGCAGTATTTT
TRBJ1-5,TRBV12-5,TRBD1,-,CASGQEDRDFQPQHF,TGTGCTAGTGGCCAAGAGGACAGGGATTTTCAGCCCCAGCATTTT
TRBJ1-2,TRBV5-1,-,-,CASSLGVGASGRDYGYTF,TGCGCCAGCAGCTTGGGAGTGGGGGCTAGTGGCCGGGACTATGGCTACACCTTC